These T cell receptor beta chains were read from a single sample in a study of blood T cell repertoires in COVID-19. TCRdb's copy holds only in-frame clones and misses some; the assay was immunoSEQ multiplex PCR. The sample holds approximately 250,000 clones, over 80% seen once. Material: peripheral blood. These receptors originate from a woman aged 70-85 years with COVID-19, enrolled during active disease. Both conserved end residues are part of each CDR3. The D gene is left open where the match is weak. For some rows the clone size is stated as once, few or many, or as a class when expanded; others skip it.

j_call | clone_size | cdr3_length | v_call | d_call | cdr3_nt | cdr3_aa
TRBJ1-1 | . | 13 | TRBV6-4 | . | TGTGCCAGCAGTGATCGCGAGAACACTGAAGCTTTCTTT | CASSDRENTEAFF
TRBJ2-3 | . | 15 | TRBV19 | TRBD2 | TGTGCCAGTAGTGTGGGACTAGCGGACACAGATACGCAGTATTTT | CASSVGLADTDTQYF
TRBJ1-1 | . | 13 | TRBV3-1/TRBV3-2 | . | TGTGCCAGCAGCAAGAGCGAGAACACTGAAGCTTTCTTT | CASSKSENTEAFF
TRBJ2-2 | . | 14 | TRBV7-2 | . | TGTGCCAGCAGCTACCGTAGAGGGTGGGGGGAGCTGTTTTTT | CASSYRRGWGELFF
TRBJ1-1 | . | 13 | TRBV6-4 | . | TGTGCCAGCAGCGAGGAGCTTGGAACTGAAGCTTTCTTT | CASSEELGTEAFF
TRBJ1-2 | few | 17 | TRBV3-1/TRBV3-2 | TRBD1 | TGTGCCAGCAGCCATACCCTATCCGGGACAGGGTATGCGGGCTACACCTTC | CASSHTLSGTGYAGYTF
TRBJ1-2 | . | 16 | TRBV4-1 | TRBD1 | TGCGCCAGCAGCCGGGGACAGGGGGCGCCGGGCTATGGCTACACCTTC | CASSRGQGAPGYGYTF
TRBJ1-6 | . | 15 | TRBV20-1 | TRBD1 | TGCAGTGCTAGTCTTCAGGGGGCCGGGAATTCACCCCTCCACTTT | CSASLQGAGNSPLHF
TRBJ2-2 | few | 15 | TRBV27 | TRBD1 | TGTGCCAGCAGTGACCCGGGACAGACCACCGGGGAGCTGTTTTTT | CASSDPGQTTGELFF
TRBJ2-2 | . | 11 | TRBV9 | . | TGTGCCAGCAGCCTTAACGGGGAGCTGTTTTTT | CASSLNGELFF
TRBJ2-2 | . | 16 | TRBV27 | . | TGTGCCAGCAGGTGGGGCAGGGGCCGTAACACCGGGGAGCTGTTTTTT | CASRWGRGRNTGELFF
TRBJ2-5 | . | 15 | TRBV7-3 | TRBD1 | TGTGCCAGCAGCTCACAGACAGGGATCCAAGAGACCCAGTACTTC | CASSSQTGIQETQYF
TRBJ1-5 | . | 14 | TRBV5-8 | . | TGTGCCAGCAGCTTGCCTACCCTGCATCAGCCCCAGCATTTT | CASSLPTLHQPQHF
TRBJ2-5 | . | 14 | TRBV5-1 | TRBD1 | TGCGCCAGCAGCCTGTGGACAGGGGACGAGACCCAGTACTTC | CASSLWTGDETQYF
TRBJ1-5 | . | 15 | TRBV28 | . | TGTGCCAGCAGCCCGACCCGCCAGGGCAATCAGCCCCAGCATTTT | CASSPTRQGNQPQHF
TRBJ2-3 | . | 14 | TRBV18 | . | TGTGCCAGCTCACGTTGGGGCGCGACAGATACGCAGTATTTT | CASSRWGATDTQYF
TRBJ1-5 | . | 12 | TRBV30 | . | TGTGCCTGGTCAACCCCCGGGGGGCCCCAGCATTTT | CAWSTPGGPQHF
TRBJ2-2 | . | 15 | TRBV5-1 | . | TGCGCCAGCAGCCTCAGGGGCCCCGACACCGGGGAGCTGTTTTTT | CASSLRGPDTGELFF
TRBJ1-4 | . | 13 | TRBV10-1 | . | TGCGCCAGCCTTTTCCAGTCTAATGAAAAACTGTTTTTT | CASLFQSNEKLFF
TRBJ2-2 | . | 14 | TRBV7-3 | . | TGTGCCAGCAGCTTCGGGGAGGTTGGCGGGGAGCTGTTTTTT | CASSFGEVGGELFF
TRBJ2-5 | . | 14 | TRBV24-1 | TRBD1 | TGTGCCACCAGTGATTACAGGGGGGAAGAGACCCAGTACTTC | CATSDYRGEETQYF
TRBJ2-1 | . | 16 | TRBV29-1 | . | TGCAGCGTTGATCTCGAGCGCCGGGCGGGATACAATGAGCAGTTCTTC | CSVDLERRAGYNEQFF
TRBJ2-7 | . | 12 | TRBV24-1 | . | TGTGCCACCAGTGGGGAGGACTACGAGCAGTACTTC | CATSGEDYEQYF
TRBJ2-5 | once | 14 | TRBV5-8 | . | TGTGCCAGCAGCTTGGTTGGAGTAGAAGAGACCCAGTACTTC | CASSLVGVEETQYF
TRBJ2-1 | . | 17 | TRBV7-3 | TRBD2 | TGTGCCAGCAGCCTTCGGGCTAGCGGGAGCTCCTACAATGAGCAGTTCTTC | CASSLRASGSSYNEQFF
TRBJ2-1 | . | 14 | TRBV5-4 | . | TGTGCCAGCAGCGTTACAGGAACGTACAATGAGCAGTTCTTC | CASSVTGTYNEQFF
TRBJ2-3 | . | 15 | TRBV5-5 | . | TGTGCCAGCAGCTTTGGGACACTCAACACAGATACGCAGTATTTT | CASSFGTLNTDTQYF
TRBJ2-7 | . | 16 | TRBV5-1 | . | TGCGCCAGCAGCTTGGCTTCTGGGACATTTGCCTACGAGCAGTACTTC | CASSLASGTFAYEQYF